This entry lists 24 T cell receptor beta chains sequenced from one sample in a study of control samples from healthy donors and cancer patients. Some clones are missing from TCRdb's copy, which holds only in-frame ones; the method was immunoSEQ multiplex PCR. The sample has around 80,000 clones, 94% seen once. What was sequenced was blood. These receptors originate from a woman aged 25-40 years in good health.

About this clone itself: This sample also contains other DNA sequences that code for the same CDR3. The chain combines TRBV5-6 with TRBJ1-5; D might be TRBD1 (5 bases). The V and J ends lost 1 base and 1 base respectively, with 6 bases between them. Germline CDR1 is SGHDT and CDR2 is YYEEEE. The CDR3 has 14 residues. CDR3 residues: CASSLRGSNQPQHF. The CDR3 DNA reads TGTGCCAGCAGCTTGAGGGGCAGCAATCAGCCCCAGCATTTT.

This chain links TRBV2 with TRBJ2-6, with 7 bases that match TRBD2. The CDR3 has 15 amino acids. From germline, CDR1 is SNHLY and CDR2 FYNNEI. The junction had 5 bases not matched to a gene; V was cut back by 7 bases and J by 2 bases. The CDR3 sequence is CASTAGRPGANVLTF. CDR3 in DNA: TGTGCCAGCACTGCCGGGAGGCCTGGGGCCAACGTCCTGACTTTC. Looking up the rest from reference TRBV2 and TRBJ2-6 gives the full variable domain: EPEVTQTPSHQVTQMGQEVILRCVPISNHLYFYWYRQILGQKVEFLVSFYNNEISEKSEIFDDQFSVERPDGSNFTLKIRSTKLEDSAMYFCASTAGRPGANVLTFGAGSRLTVL.

The chain employs TRBV5-1 and TRBJ2-1; 7 bases agree with TRBD2. V was clipped by 6 bases and J by 9 bases; unmatched bases: 12. Per the germline V gene, CDR1 is SGHRS and CDR2 is YFSETQ. CDR3 length: 14 residues. CDR3 residues: CASNLGRGSGEQFF. Written as DNA, the CDR3 is TGCGCCAGCAATCTTGGGAGGGGATCGGGTGAGCAGTTCTTC.

CDR3 coding DNA: TGTGCCAGCAGCTTCCAAGGACAGCAAAACTATGGCTACACCTTC. It specifies CASSFQGQQNYGYTF. V and J are TRBV7-9 and TRBJ1-2, with D possibly matching TRBD1 (6 bases). V was shortened by 3 bases and J by 2 bases, with 13 bases between the two germline ends. In germline, CDR1 is SEHNR, CDR2 FQNEAQ (reference sequence). The CDR3 runs 15 residues.

For this clone: The junction shows a germline mismatch at one end, possibly a read error. The V call is TRBV6-5, the J call TRBJ1-1; a weak D match, TRBD1 (5 bases). The length of the CDR3 is 13 residues. CDR1 and CDR2 (germline): MNHEY, SVGAGI. This chain's CDR3 is CASSYGGDTKAFF. DNA for the CDR3: TGTGCCAGCAGTTACGGGGGAGACACTAAAGCTTTCTTT.

The CDR3 region has the DNA TGTGCCAGCAAGCTGGGACCTTCCTACGAGCAGTACTTC. Protein sequence: CASKLGPSYEQYF. V usage is TRBV27 and J usage is TRBJ2-7; either TRBD1 or TRBD2 may supply D (5 bases each). CDR1 is MNHEY, CDR2 SMNVEV, per germline (reference sequence). Between the trimmed V and J ends, which lost 7 bases and 1 base, there was a span of 11 bases. There are 13 residues in the CDR3.

This clone was found once. The V and J genes are TRBV27 and TRBJ2-2; 10 bases map to TRBD1. J gave up 5 bases and V 7 bases, and 4 bases lay outside the gene matches. CDR1 is MNHEY and CDR2 is SMNVEV in the germline V gene (reference sequence). The CDR3 spans 14 residues. The CDR3 loop is CASTRTGGTGELFF. The CDR3 coding sequence is TGTGCCAGCACCCGGACAGGGGGGACCGGGGAGCTGTTTTTT.

The chain couples TRBV5-4 to TRBJ2-2, with TRBD1 identical over 7 bases. The CDR3 has 16 amino acids. Germline trimming cut 4 bases from V and 2 bases from J; bases unmatched to any gene: 8. Per germline, CDR1 SGHNT and CDR2 YYREEE (reference sequence). The CDR3 DNA is TGTGCCAGCAGCCCCACGACAGGGACAAACACCGGGGAGCTGTTTTTT. It is translated as CASSPTTGTNTGELFF.

The chain is built from TRBV9 and TRBJ1-1; D unresolved. This CDR3 region has 14 residues. V lost 3 bases to trimming and J lost 1 base, with 10 bases between them. In germline, CDR1 is SGDLS, CDR2 YYNGEE. CDR3 sequence (DNA): TGTGCCAGCAGCGGAGTTACAGAGAACACTGAAGCTTTCTTT. Translation gives CASSGVTENTEAFF. The full variable domain, in which reference TRBV9 and TRBJ1-1 provide the parts outside the CDR3, is DSGVTQTPKHLITATGQRVTLRCSPRSGDLSVYWYQQSLDQGLQFLIQYYNGEERAKGNILERFSAQQFPDLHSELNLSSLELGDSALYFCASSGVTENTEAFFGQGTRLTVV.

Note on this clone: A junction boundary mismatches the germline segment, possibly from a read error. The V gene is TRBV7-7, the J gene TRBJ1-2; D not resolved. This CDR3 comprises 13 residues. The germline CDR1 and CDR2 sequences are SSHAT and FNYEAQ (reference sequence). CDR3 sequence (DNA): TGTGCTAGCATCTCACCGCCCGGCTATGGCTACACCTTC. Encoded protein: CASISPPGYGYTF.

This clone was counted once. The chain is built from TRBV7-9 and TRBJ2-5; D is ambiguous. In germline, CDR1 is SEHNR, CDR2 FQNEAQ (reference sequence). This CDR3 contains 16 residues. The germline V and J ends were trimmed by 5 bases and 0 bases, with 16 bases remaining between them. CDR3 nucleotide sequence: TGTGCCAGCAGCCCCCGTGAATGGACCTACCAAGAGACCCAGTACTTC. Encoded protein: CASSPREWTYQETQYF.

The chain recombines TRBV9 with TRBJ2-7, with TRBD1 identical over 9 bases. From germline, CDR1 is SGDLS and CDR2 YYNGEE. Trimming removed 4 bases from V and 5 bases from J; junction bases left unmatched: 10. This CDR3 has 15 residues. CDR3 in amino acids: CASSKMGQGLDEQYF. The CDR3 coding sequence is TGTGCCAGCAGCAAGATGGGACAGGGATTGGACGAGCAGTACTTC. Complete variable domain (other parts from reference TRBV9 and TRBJ2-7): DSGVTQTPKHLITATGQRVTLRCSPRSGDLSVYWYQQSLDQGLQFLIQYYNGEERAKGNILERFSAQQFPDLHSELNLSSLELGDSALYFCASSKMGQGLDEQYFGPGTRLTVT.

This chain uses TRBV13 with TRBJ1-5, with D hard to call. This CDR3 has 13 amino acids. Germline assignment: CDR1 PRHDT and CDR2 FYEKMQ (reference sequence). The V end lost 5 bases, the J end lost 6 bases, and 11 bases lay between the germline ends. CDR3 loop: CASSPARRQPQHF. The CDR3 coding sequence is TGTGCCAGCAGCCCAGCCCGGCGTCAGCCCCAGCATTTT. The variable domain in full, with the rest retrieved from reference TRBV13 and TRBJ1-5, is AAGVIQSPRHLIKEKRETATLKCYPIPRHDTVYWYQQGPGQDPQFLISFYEKMQSDKGSIPDRFSAQQFSDYHSELNMSSLELGDSALYFCASSPARRQPQHFGDGTRLSIL.

The chain recombines TRBV10-2 with TRBJ1-2, with 9 positions matching TRBD1. The CDR3 length is 14 residues. V was pared by 8 bases and J by 8 bases, with 12 bases of the junction left unmatched. The V gene's germline CDR1 is WSHSY and CDR2 SAAADI. CDR3 region: CASLKSRDRDGYTF. The CDR3 DNA reads TGCGCCAGCCTTAAGTCCCGGGACAGGGACGGCTACACCTTC.

The V call is TRBV9, the J call TRBJ1-1; 8 nucleotides align to TRBD1. The CDR3 sequence is 14 residues long. CDR1 and CDR2 (germline): SGDLS, YYNGEE. The J segment lost 0 bases and the V segment lost 4 bases, leaving 2 bases of the junction unmatched. The CDR3 here is CASSTGQVNTEAFF. As DNA, the CDR3 is TGTGCCAGCAGCACGGGACAGGTGAACACTGAAGCTTTCTTT.

The chain uses TRBV5-1 and TRBJ1-1, with TRBD1 identical over 11 bases. The V gene's germline CDR1 is SGHRS and CDR2 YFSETQ. The CDR3 runs to 14 residues. With V trimmed by 4 bases and J by 4 bases, 3 bases remained unmatched. The CDR3 here is CASSKGQGGTEAFF. DNA for the CDR3: TGCGCCAGCAGCAAGGGACAGGGGGGCACTGAAGCTTTCTTT.

The chain employs TRBV11-2 and TRBJ1-6; 9 nucleotides align to TRBD1. From germline, CDR1 is SGHAT and CDR2 FQNNGV. V gave up 0 bases and J gave up 10 bases; unmatched junction bases: 4. The CDR3 extends over 15 amino acids. The CDR3 loop is CASSLERTGASPLHF. The CDR3 nucleotides are TGTGCCAGCAGCTTAGAGCGGACAGGGGCATCACCCCTCCACTTT.

The chain carries TRBV9 and TRBJ2-7, with no clear D. The germline V gene encodes CDR1 SGDLS and CDR2 YYNGEE. CDR3 length: 14 residues. V was cut by 3 bases and J by 0 bases, with 10 bases left in between. This CDR3 is CASSADGGSYEQYF. CDR3 sequence (DNA): TGTGCCAGCAGCGCGGACGGCGGCTCCTACGAGCAGTACTTC.

V gene TRBV10-3 combines with J gene TRBJ2-5, with TRBD2 matching 9 bases. V lost 8 bases to trimming and J lost 1 base; unmatched junction nucleotides: 5. CDR1 and CDR2 (germline): ENHRY, SYGVKD. The CDR3 has 14 amino acids. CDR3 loop: CAIGLAGVQETQYF. The CDR3 nucleotides are TGTGCCATCGGTTTAGCGGGGGTCCAAGAGACCCAGTACTTC.

The chain uses TRBV6-5 and TRBJ2-1; the D is unclear. Germline V gene lookup returns CDR1 MNHEY and CDR2 SVGAGI. V lost 4 bases to trimming and J lost 8 bases, with 6 bases between them. The CDR3 is made up of 11 amino acids. The CDR3 loop reads CASSSLYEQFF. The CDR3 DNA sequence: TGTGCCAGCAGTTCCCTATATGAGCAGTTCTTC.

The chain is built from TRBV27 and TRBJ1-6, with D possibly matching TRBD1 (5 bases). The CDR3 is 15 amino acids. Germline V gives CDR1 MNHEY, CDR2 SMNVEV (reference sequence). V dropped 6 bases and J dropped 4 bases, with 13 bases sitting between them. CDR3 nucleotides: TGTGCCAGCAGGGGGGTTCTAGGGTATAATTCACCCCTCCACTTT. It encodes CASRGVLGYNSPLHF.

Here the CDR3 DNA reads TGTGCCAGCCAGCGGACTCTTCAAGAGACCCAGTACTTC. It yields the protein CASQRTLQETQYF. The chain links TRBV11-2 to TRBJ2-5; a possible D gene is TRBD2 (5 bases). The CDR3 runs to 13 residues. Germline CDR1 reads SGHAT; CDR2 reads FQNNGV. V was clipped by 8 bases and J by 2 bases, with 12 bases between them.

This sequence joins TRBV28 and TRBJ1-4; weak D call: TRBD1 (5 bases). The CDR3 has 16 residues. Germline V lookup: CDR1 MDHEN, CDR2 SYDVKM. V shed 1 base and J shed 4 bases, with 13 bases lying between them. CDR3 in amino acids: CASSLSSGPINEKLFF. The CDR3, as DNA: TGTGCCAGCAGTTTATCATCGGGACCGATTAATGAAAAACTGTTTTTT.

The gene calls are TRBV1 and TRBJ2-7; the table assigns TRBD2, which was not confirmed against the DNA. TRBV1 is given as a pseudogene. CDR3 length equals 17 residues. CDR3 in amino acids: CTSSRLRPSGGPSEQYV. In DNA form, the CDR3 reads TGCACCAGCAGCCGCCTAAGGCCTAGCGGGGGGCCCAGCGAGCAGTACGTC.